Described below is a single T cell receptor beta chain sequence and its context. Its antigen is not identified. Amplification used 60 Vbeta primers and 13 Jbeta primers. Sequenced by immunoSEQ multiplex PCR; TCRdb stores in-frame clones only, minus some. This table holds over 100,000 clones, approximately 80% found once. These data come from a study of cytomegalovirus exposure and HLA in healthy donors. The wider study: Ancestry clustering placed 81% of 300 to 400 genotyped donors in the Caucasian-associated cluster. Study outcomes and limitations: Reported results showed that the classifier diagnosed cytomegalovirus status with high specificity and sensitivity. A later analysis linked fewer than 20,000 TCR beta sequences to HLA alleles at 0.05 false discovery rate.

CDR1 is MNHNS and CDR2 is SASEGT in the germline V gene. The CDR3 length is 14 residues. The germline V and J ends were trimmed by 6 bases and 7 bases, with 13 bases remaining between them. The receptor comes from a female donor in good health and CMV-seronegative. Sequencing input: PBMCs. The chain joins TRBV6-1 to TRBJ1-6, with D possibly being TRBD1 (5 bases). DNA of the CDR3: TGTGCCAGCAGAGAGGGACGGGAGAATTCACCCCTCCACTTT. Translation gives CASREGRENSPLHF.